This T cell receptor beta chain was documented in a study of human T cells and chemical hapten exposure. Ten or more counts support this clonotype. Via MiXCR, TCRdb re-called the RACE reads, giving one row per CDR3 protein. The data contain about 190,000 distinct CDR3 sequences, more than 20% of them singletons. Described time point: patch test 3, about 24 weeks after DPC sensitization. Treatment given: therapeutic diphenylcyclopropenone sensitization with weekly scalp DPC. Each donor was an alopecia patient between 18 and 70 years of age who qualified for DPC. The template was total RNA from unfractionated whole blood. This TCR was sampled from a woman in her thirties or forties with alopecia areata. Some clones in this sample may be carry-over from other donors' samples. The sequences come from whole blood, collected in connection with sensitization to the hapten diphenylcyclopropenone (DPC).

CDR3 nucleotide sequence: TGTGCCAGCAGACCCCCGGGACTAGCTAACGAGCAGTACTTC. This codes for CASRPPGLANEQYF. This chain connects TRBV6-5 to TRBJ2-7, with 9 bases aligning to TRBD2. The CDR3 loop spans 14 amino acids. CDR1 is MNHEY, CDR2 SVGAGI, per germline. V lost 6 bases to trimming and J lost 5 bases; unmatched junction nucleotides: 8.